The 9 T cell receptor beta chains below all came from one sample that was sequenced in a study of blood T cell repertoires in COVID-19. Measured with immunoSEQ multiplex PCR; TCRdb has only the in-frame clones, and not every one. The sample records tens of thousands of clones, 60% to 85% being singletons. The sequenced sample consisted of peripheral blood. Every receptor here comes from a man between 65 and 79 years old with acute or convalescent COVID-19.

The chain carries TRBV2 and TRBJ2-2; D is uncertain. The V gene's germline CDR1 is SNHLY and CDR2 FYNNEI. CDR3 length: 14 residues. V shed 11 bases and J shed 0 bases, with 13 bases lying between them. For the CDR3, the DNA is TGTGCCGCTTACAGCACAGCGAACACCGGGGAGCTGTTTTTT. Translation: CAAYSTANTGELFF.

The chain couples TRBV27 to TRBJ2-3, with 7 bases that match TRBD2. J lost 2 bases, V lost 7 bases, and 6 bases had no gene match. The length of the CDR3 is 14 residues. Looked up from germline, CDR1 is MNHEY and CDR2 is SMNVEV (reference sequence). The CDR3 nucleotides read TGTGCCAGCAAATTAGCGGGCACCACAGATACGCAGTATTTT. Amino acids: CASKLAGTTDTQYF.

The chain recombines TRBV2 with TRBJ1-5; possibly TRBD1 for D (5 bases). The CDR3 has 13 residues. The germline V and J ends were trimmed by 6 bases and 9 bases, with 15 bases remaining between them. Per germline, CDR1 SNHLY and CDR2 FYNNEI. The CDR3 spells CASREIQDGPQHF. The CDR3 nucleotides read TGTGCCAGCAGGGAAATACAGGACGGGCCCCAGCATTTT.

This chain links TRBV29-1 with TRBJ2-2; 7 positions match TRBD1. CDR1 and CDR2 (germline): SQVTM, ANQGSEA. This CDR3 region has 15 residues. The J segment lost 2 bases and the V segment lost 5 bases, leaving 8 bases of the junction unmatched. CDR3 region: CSVCEGADNTGELFF. CDR3 coding DNA: TGCAGCGTTTGTGAGGGGGCTGATAACACCGGGGAGCTGTTTTTT.

The J gene is TRBJ2-6, the V gene TRBV7-2, with unresolved D. Trimming left V 1 base short and J 2 bases short, with 15 bases between. The CDR3 is made up of 18 amino acids. Looked up from germline, CDR1 is SGHTA and CDR2 is FQGNSA. The CDR3 region has the DNA TGTGCCAGCAGCTTAGTTGTAATTTCTGAGGCTGGGGCCAACGTCCTGACTTTC. Encoded protein: CASSLVVISEAGANVLTF.

CDR3 amino acids: CASARGGGETQYF. In DNA, the CDR3 is TGTGCCAGTGCCCGGGGAGGGGGGGAGACCCAGTACTTC. The chain couples TRBV9 to TRBJ2-5; a possible D gene is TRBD2 (7 bases). The CDR3 runs 13 residues. CDR1 SGDLS and CDR2 YYNGEE come from the germline V gene. V was pared by 8 bases and J by 5 bases, with 16 bases between.

The V and J genes are TRBV7-9 and TRBJ1-4; 7 positions match TRBD1. Germline CDR1 SEHNR, CDR2 FQNEAQ (reference sequence). The J segment lost 6 bases and the V segment lost 2 bases, leaving 3 bases of the junction unmatched. The CDR3 extends over 14 amino acids. The CDR3 loop reads CASSLNRGDEKLFF. DNA of the CDR3: TGTGCCAGCAGCTTAAACAGGGGAGATGAAAAACTGTTTTTT. Full variable domain (remainder filled in from reference TRBV7-9 and TRBJ1-4): DTGVSQNPRHKITKRGQNVTFRCDPISEHNRLYWYRQTLGQGPEFLTYFQNEAQLEKSRLLSDRFSAERPKGSFSTLEIQRTEQGDSAMYLCASSLNRGDEKLFFGSGTQLSVL.

The chain links TRBV6-5 to TRBJ2-2; the match to TRBD2 covers 12 bases. The CDR3 length is 15 residues. With 9 bases clipped from V and 8 bases from J, the junction kept 10 bases outside the gene matches. Germline values: CDR1 MNHEY, CDR2 SVGAGI. This chain's CDR3 is CASIMTSGGGGELFF. The CDR3 nucleotides are TGTGCCAGTATAATGACTAGCGGGGGAGGAGGGGAGCTGTTTTTT.

This clone was seen only once. This chain connects TRBV5-1 to TRBJ2-2, with a possible D match to TRBD2 (6 bases). The CDR3 loop spans 14 amino acids. Deletions cut 2 bases from V and 4 bases from J, with 9 bases between. In germline, CDR1 is SGHRS, CDR2 YFSETQ. This CDR3 reads CASSFQGGTGELFF. Written as DNA, the CDR3 is TGCGCCAGCAGCTTCCAGGGAGGCACCGGGGAGCTGTTTTTT.